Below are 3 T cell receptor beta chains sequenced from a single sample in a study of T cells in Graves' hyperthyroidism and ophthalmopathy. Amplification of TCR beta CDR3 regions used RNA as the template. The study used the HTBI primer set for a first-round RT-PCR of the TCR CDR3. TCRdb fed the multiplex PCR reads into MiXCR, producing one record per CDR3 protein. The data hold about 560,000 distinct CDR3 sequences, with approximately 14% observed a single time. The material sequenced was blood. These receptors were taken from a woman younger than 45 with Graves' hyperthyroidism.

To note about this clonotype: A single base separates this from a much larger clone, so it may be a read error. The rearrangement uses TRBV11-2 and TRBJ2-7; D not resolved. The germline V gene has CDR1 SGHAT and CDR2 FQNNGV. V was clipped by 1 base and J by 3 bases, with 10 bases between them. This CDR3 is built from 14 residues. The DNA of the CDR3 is TGTGCCAGCAGCTTAGGGTCGGGTTTCTACGAGCAGTACTTC. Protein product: CASSLGSGFYEQYF.

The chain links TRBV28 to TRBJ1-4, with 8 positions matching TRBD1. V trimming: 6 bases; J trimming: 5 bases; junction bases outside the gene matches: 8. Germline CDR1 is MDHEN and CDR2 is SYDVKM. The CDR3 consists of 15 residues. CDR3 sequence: CASSYMTGANEKLFF. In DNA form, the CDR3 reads TGTGCCAGCAGCTATATGACAGGGGCAAATGAAAAACTGTTTTTT.

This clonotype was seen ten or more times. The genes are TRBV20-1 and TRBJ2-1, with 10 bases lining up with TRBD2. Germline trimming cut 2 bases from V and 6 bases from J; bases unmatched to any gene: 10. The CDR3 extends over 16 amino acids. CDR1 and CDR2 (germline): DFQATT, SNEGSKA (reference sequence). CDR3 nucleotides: TGCAGTGCTAGACATCGAAGCGGGAGGGCCTCCAATGAGCAGTTCTTC. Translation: CSARHRSGRASNEQFF.